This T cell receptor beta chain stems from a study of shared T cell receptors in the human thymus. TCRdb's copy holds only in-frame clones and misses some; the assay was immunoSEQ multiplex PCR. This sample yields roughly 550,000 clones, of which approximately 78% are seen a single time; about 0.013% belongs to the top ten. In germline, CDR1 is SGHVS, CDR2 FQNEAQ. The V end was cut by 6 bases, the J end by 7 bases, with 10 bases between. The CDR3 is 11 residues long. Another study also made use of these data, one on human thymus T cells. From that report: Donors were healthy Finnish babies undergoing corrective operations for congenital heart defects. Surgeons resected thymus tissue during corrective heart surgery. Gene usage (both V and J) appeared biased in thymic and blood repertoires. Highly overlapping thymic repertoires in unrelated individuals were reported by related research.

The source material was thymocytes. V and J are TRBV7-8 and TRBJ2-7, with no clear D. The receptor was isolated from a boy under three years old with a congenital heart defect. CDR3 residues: CASSIAGEQYF. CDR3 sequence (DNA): TGTGCCAGCAGTATAGCTGGGGAGCAGTACTTC.